These 11 T cell receptor beta chains originate from one sample sequenced in a study of lymphopenia after photon versus proton radiotherapy. Data came from immunoSEQ multiplex PCR; TCRdb stores just in-frame clones and leaves some out. The sample includes over 50,000 clones, approximately 86% of them seen just once. The material was peripheral blood, obtained from a patient treated with photon-based radiotherapy. These receptors were obtained from a man aged 35-49 years with gastric cancer.

This clone came up once. The chain recombines TRBV6-1 with TRBJ1-2, with 8 nucleotides matching TRBD1. The V gene end was trimmed by 8 bases and the J gene end by 3 bases; junction bases not matched to a gene: 8. The germline gives CDR1 MNHNS, CDR2 SASEGT. The CDR3 has 14 amino acids. CDR3 sequence reads: CASRETGDYYGYTF. Here the CDR3 DNA reads TGTGCCAGCCGGGAGACAGGGGATTACTATGGCTACACCTTC.

The chain carries TRBV5-6 and TRBJ1-5, with 8 bases matching TRBD1. V trimming: 2 bases; J trimming: 7 bases; junction bases outside the gene matches: 5. Germline assignment: CDR1 SGHDT and CDR2 YYEEEE. CDR3 length: 14 amino acids. In nucleotides, the CDR3 is TGTGCCAGCAGCTTCGACAGGGGAAACCAGCCCCAGCATTTT. Its translation is CASSFDRGNQPQHF.

The rearrangement uses TRBV9 and TRBJ2-1; a weak D match, TRBD2 (6 bases). The CDR3 contains 15 residues. CDR1 and CDR2 (germline): SGDLS, YYNGEE. V lost 0 bases to trimming and J lost 3 bases, with 10 bases between them. CDR3 DNA sequence: TGTGCCAGCAGCGTAGACGGGGGATTCTACAATGAGCAGTTCTTC. As protein: CASSVDGGFYNEQFF. The full variable domain, in which reference TRBV9 and TRBJ2-1 provide the parts outside the CDR3, is DSGVTQTPKHLITATGQRVTLRCSPRSGDLSVYWYQQSLDQGLQFLIQYYNGEERAKGNILERFSAQQFPDLHSELNLSSLELGDSALYFCASSVDGGFYNEQFFGPGTRLTVL.

This rearrangement joins TRBV18 to TRBJ2-2; 10 positions match TRBD2. The CDR3 extends over 17 amino acids. After removal of 1 base from V and 2 bases from J, the junction contained 4 bases not matched to a gene. CDR1 KGHSH and CDR2 LQKENI come from the germline V gene. The CDR3 loop reads CASSPLLAGANTGELFF. The CDR3 nucleotides are TGTGCCAGCTCACCACTGCTAGCGGGGGCAAACACCGGGGAGCTGTTTTTT.

The CDR3 reads CASSQGSSYNEQFF. CDR3 nucleotides: TGTGCTAGCTCCCAGGGGTCGTCCTACAATGAGCAGTTCTTC. The chain uses TRBV12-5 and TRBJ2-1, with D perhaps matching TRBD1 (6 bases). The CDR3 has 14 residues. CDR1 and CDR2 from the germline V gene are LGHNT and FRNRAP. V shed 9 bases and J shed 1 base, with 13 bases lying between them.

V is TRBV30 and J is TRBJ1-2; D not certain. The CDR3 spans 14 residues. V lost 0 bases and J lost 4, with 12 bases in between. The germline V gene encodes CDR1 GTSNPN and CDR2 SVGIG (reference sequence). The CDR3 loop is CAWSVFQAAYGYTF. The CDR3 DNA sequence: TGTGCCTGGAGTGTTTTTCAGGCCGCCTATGGCTACACCTTC.

The gene calls are TRBV4-1 and TRBJ1-2; D not certain. Trimming pared 2 bases from V and 5 bases from J, leaving 15 bases between. Per germline, CDR1 MGHRA and CDR2 YSYEKL. The CDR3 spans 15 residues. CDR3 region: CASSQPTAGRYGYTF. The DNA of the CDR3 is TGCGCCAGCAGCCAACCCACCGCCGGGAGGTATGGCTACACCTTC.

The J gene is TRBJ2-7, the V gene TRBV5-4, with 8 bases identical to TRBD1. Germline V gene sequence: CDR1 SGHNT, CDR2 YYREEE (reference sequence). The CDR3 is 15 amino acids. J was trimmed by 5 bases and V by 3 bases; bases with no gene match: 10. CDR3 sequence (DNA): TGTGCCAGCAGCTCGCCGGGACAGGAGGACCACGAGCAGTACTTC. Its protein product is CASSSPGQEDHEQYF.

This chain connects TRBV5-1 to TRBJ2-5, with D perhaps TRBD1 (6 bases). The CDR3 is 14 residues long. CDR1 is SGHRS and CDR2 is YFSETQ in the germline V gene. V was clipped by 4 bases and J by 2 bases, with 12 bases between them. The DNA for the CDR3 is TGCGCCAGCAGCCCCGGGACACCACAAGAGACCCAGTACTTC. It specifies CASSPGTPQETQYF.

The gene calls are TRBV18 and TRBJ2-1, with a tentative D call TRBD1 (6 bases). CDR3 length: 17 amino acids. From germline, CDR1 is KGHSH and CDR2 LQKENI. The V end lost 2 bases, the J end lost 0 bases, and 14 bases lay between the germline ends. The CDR3 sequence: CASSPINRDNSYNEQFF. As DNA, the CDR3 is TGTGCCAGCTCACCAATCAACCGGGACAACTCCTACAATGAGCAGTTCTTC.

The V and J genes are TRBV19 and TRBJ2-7, with D perhaps matching TRBD2 (5 bases). Trimming took 4 bases from V and 2 from J, leaving 18 bases between them. Germline-derived CDR1 and CDR2 are LNHDA and SQIVND (reference sequence). CDR3 length: 16 amino acids. The CDR3 spells CASSTKSGPGAYEQYF. The CDR3 DNA reads as TGTGCCAGTAGTACCAAGTCGGGCCCCGGGGCCTACGAGCAGTACTTC. The full variable domain, completed using reference TRBV19 and TRBJ2-7, is DGGITQSPKYLFRKEGQNVTLSCEQNLNHDAMYWYRQDPGQGLRLIYYSQIVNDFQKGDIAEGYSVSREKKESFPLTVTSAQKNPTAFYLCASSTKSGPGAYEQYFGPGTRLTVT.